The clone carrying this TCR beta chain was seen repeatedly, ten times or more. Its specificity is not known. The entry originates in a study of neoadjuvant anti-PD-1 for oral cavity cancer. Time point defined: after neoadjuvant nivolumab, at surgical resection. Study conclusions and caveats: Only three patients per response group were TCR-analyzed; validation needed.

Germline V CDR1 and CDR2: DFQATT, SNEGSKA (reference sequence). The CDR3 runs 11 residues. With 5 bases removed from V and 4 bases from J, the gap between germline ends came to 5 bases. The protocol was immunoSEQ multiplex PCR, while the TCRdb copy is restricted to in-frame clones and leaves out a portion. The sample has roughly 15,000 clones; roughly 35% are singletons. This TCR was recovered from a person aged 40 to 85 with oral cavity squamous cell carcinoma. This specimen was tumor tissue, taken after nivolumab (anti-PD-1) treatment. This chain joins TRBV20-1 and TRBJ1-4; D gene unclear. The CDR3 sequence is CSASNNEKLFF. The CDR3 nucleotides read TGCAGTGCTTCCAATAATGAAAAACTGTTTTTT.